The 28 T cell receptor beta chains presented below share a single source sample, sequenced in a study of T cells in Graves' hyperthyroidism and ophthalmopathy. RNA transcripts gave rise to amplified TCR beta CDR3 regions. The HTBI primer set drove a first-round RT-PCR of the TCR CDR3. TCRdb re-analysed the multiplex PCR reads in MiXCR, keeping a single row per CDR3 protein. Of hundreds of thousands of distinct CDR3 sequences in the sample, approximately 19% were seen once. Sequences were obtained from blood. The source is a woman between 18 and 29 years old with Graves' hyperthyroidism.

A few counts support this clonotype. The chain carries TRBV3-1 and TRBJ1-1; possibly TRBD1 for D (6 bases). Trimming pared 1 base from V and 11 bases from J, leaving 11 bases between. CDR1 and CDR2 (germline): LGHDT, YNNKEL (reference sequence). The CDR3 covers 12 residues. The CDR3: CASSQGQAFAFF. The CDR3 DNA reads TGTGCCAGCAGCCAAGGACAGGCGTTCGCTTTCTTT.

This clonotype was picked up many times. This chain uses TRBV10-3 with TRBJ1-5; D is undetermined. V shed 3 bases and J shed 8 bases, with 17 bases lying between them. The germline V gene has CDR1 ENHRY and CDR2 SYGVKD. The CDR3 runs 15 residues. DNA for the CDR3: TGTGCCATCAGTGACATCAACAGCCTTCGAAAGCCCCAGCATTTT. Translating gives CAISDINSLRKPQHF.

This clonotype was counted ten times or more. This chain uses TRBV18 with TRBJ1-1, with 8 bases fitting TRBD1. The germline V gene encodes CDR1 KGHSH and CDR2 LQKENI. V gave up 6 bases and J gave up 4 bases; unmatched junction bases: 10. The CDR3 has 15 amino acids. The chain's CDR3 is CASSLSGGAATEAFF. In DNA, the CDR3 is TGTGCCAGCTCTCTCTCAGGGGGCGCCGCCACTGAAGCTTTCTTT.

The table lists this clonotype with many counts. The chain combines TRBV5-1 with TRBJ2-2; D might be TRBD2 (6 bases). With 0 bases removed from V and 6 bases from J, the gap between germline ends came to 12 bases. The CDR3 runs to 15 residues. Germline CDR1 and CDR2: SGHRS and YFSETQ. CDR3 protein: CASSLGPREAGELFF. The CDR3 nucleotides read TGCGCCAGCAGCTTGGGACCAAGGGAGGCCGGGGAGCTGTTTTTT. The full variable domain, rest sourced from reference TRBV5-1 and TRBJ2-2, is KAGVTQTPRYLIKTRGQQVTLSCSPISGHRSVSWYQQTPGQGLQFLFEYFSETQRNKGNFPGRFSGRQFSNSRSEMNVSTLELGDSALYLCASSLGPREAGELFFGEGSRLTVL.

This chain uses TRBV24-1 with TRBJ2-6; the D gene is possibly TRBD2 (7 bases). Trimming took off 4 bases at V and 2 bases at J, with 23 bases between the two ends. CDR3 length equals 20 residues. Germline V gene lookup returns CDR1 KGHDR and CDR2 SFDVKD. The CDR3 loop is CATSDPRGGAVKTGANVLTF. Here the CDR3 DNA reads TGTGCCACCAGTGACCCGAGGGGGGGCGCGGTAAAAACTGGGGCCAACGTCCTGACTTTC.

The chain links TRBV6-2 or TRBV6-3 to TRBJ2-5; 10 nucleotides line up with TRBD1. The junction had 7 bases not matched to a gene; V was cut back by 4 bases and J by 2 bases. Germline CDR1 MNHEY, CDR2 SVGEGT. The CDR3 runs 16 residues. In DNA, the CDR3 is TGTGCCAGCAGTTCGTACTGGACAGGGGGGCAAGAGACCCAGTACTTC. Protein product: CASSSYWTGGQETQYF.

The table lists this clonotype with many counts. This chain links TRBV6-5 with TRBJ2-7; perhaps TRBD1 as D (5 bases). Germline assignment: CDR1 MNHEY and CDR2 SVGAGI. Trimming removed 6 bases from V and 0 bases from J, with 12 bases in between. The CDR3 totals 14 residues. In DNA form, the CDR3 reads TGTGCCAGCAGCAAGGACACTACCTCCTACGAGCAGTACTTC. Protein sequence: CASSKDTTSYEQYF.

This clonotype was observed many times. The CDR3 DNA follows: TGTGCCAGCAGTTGGGACACCTGGTACGAGCAGTACTTC. Protein sequence: CASSWDTWYEQYF. V is TRBV12-3 or TRBV12-4 and J is TRBJ2-7; a possible D gene is TRBD1 (6 bases). Trimming took off 4 bases at V and 4 bases at J, with 11 bases between the two ends. This CDR3 region has 13 residues.

This clonotype showed up many times. The chain uses TRBV6-5 and TRBJ2-5; 9 nucleotides line up with TRBD2. The CDR3 is 15 residues long. Germline trimming cut 2 bases from V and 4 bases from J; bases unmatched to any gene: 5. Germline assignment: CDR1 MNHEY and CDR2 SVGAGI. The CDR3 nucleotides read TGTGCCAGCAGTTACGGCGGGGGGGCCCCAGAGACCCAGTACTTC. It translates to CASSYGGGAPETQYF.

Many counts were recorded for this clonotype. V gene TRBV20-1 combines with J gene TRBJ1-5; D is unclear. The CDR3 spans 13 residues. V was shortened by 1 base and J by 0 bases, with 4 bases between the two germline ends. The germline V gene has CDR1 DFQATT and CDR2 SNEGSKA (reference sequence). The CDR3 loop is CSARVNSNQPQHF. DNA of the CDR3: TGCAGTGCTAGAGTGAATAGCAATCAGCCCCAGCATTTT.

The genes are TRBV5-1 and TRBJ2-7; possibly TRBD2 for D (6 bases). Germline CDR1 is SGHRS and CDR2 is YFSETQ. The length of the CDR3 is 15 residues. V lost 0 bases and J lost 4, with 14 bases in between. CDR3 nucleotide sequence: TGCGCCAGCAGCTTGGGTAGCGGCACGCGATACGAGCAGTACTTC. Its translation: CASSLGSGTRYEQYF.

V usage is TRBV28 and J usage is TRBJ1-5; no reliable D call. The germline V and J ends were trimmed by 2 bases and 11 bases, with 7 bases remaining between them. Germline V lookup: CDR1 MDHEN, CDR2 SYDVKM. CDR3 length: 11 amino acids. CDR3 protein: CASSLAQSQHF. CDR3 nucleotides: TGTGCCAGCAGTTTAGCCCAATCCCAGCATTTT.

Many counts were recorded for this clonotype. This chain uses TRBV6-1 with TRBJ1-5, with no clear D. V was pared by 6 bases and J by 10 bases, with 13 bases between. Germline V gene data show CDR1 as MNHNS and CDR2 as SASEGT. CDR3 length: 12 residues. In DNA form, the CDR3 reads TGTGCCAGCAGCCTCTCGGCTGGACCCCAGCATTTT. This gives the protein CASSLSAGPQHF.

The chain couples TRBV27 to TRBJ1-4; no clear D. Germline CDR1 is MNHEY and CDR2 is SMNVEV (reference sequence). V was cut by 2 bases and J by 8 bases, with 18 bases left in between. This CDR3 region has 16 residues. This CDR3 is CASSLPAAGVDEKLFF. The CDR3 DNA sequence: TGTGCCAGCAGTTTACCCGCCGCAGGAGTCGACGAAAAACTGTTTTTT.

This clonotype was counted between two and nine times. This chain links TRBV12-3 or TRBV12-4 with TRBJ1-2, with unresolved D. Trimming pared 3 bases from V and 6 bases from J, leaving 8 bases between. This CDR3 contains 12 residues. The CDR3 DNA sequence: TGTGCCAGCAGTTTTGGAGAGCATGGCTACACCTTC. It encodes CASSFGEHGYTF.

This clonotype was observed many times. V usage is TRBV11-2 and J usage is TRBJ1-2; D is undetermined. Trimming removed 4 bases at V and 5 bases at J, with 23 bases between. Looked up from germline, CDR1 is SGHAT and CDR2 is FQNNGV. The CDR3 sequence is 17 residues long. This chain's CDR3 is CASSSPRKDSFVYGYTF. Here the CDR3 DNA reads TGTGCCAGCAGCTCCCCTAGGAAGGACTCGTTCGTGTATGGCTACACCTTC.

This clonotype appeared many times. The chain joins TRBV7-9 to TRBJ2-7; 7 bases are shared with TRBD1. CDR1 SEHNR and CDR2 FQNEAQ come from the germline V gene (reference sequence). V was clipped by 4 bases and J by 2 bases; unmatched bases: 5. The CDR3 is made up of 14 amino acids. CDR3 sequence reads: CASSSDRVPYEQYF. As DNA, the CDR3 is TGTGCCAGCAGCTCAGACAGGGTCCCCTACGAGCAGTACTTC.

In this sample, this clonotype turned up many times. The gene calls are TRBV5-1 and TRBJ2-7, with D tentatively TRBD1 or TRBD2 (5 bases each). The V gene lost 5 bases and the J gene lost 0 bases, with 12 bases spanning the gap. Germline loops: CDR1 SGHRS, CDR2 YFSETQ. This CDR3 comprises 14 residues. CDR3 nucleotides: TGCGCCAGCAGGCCGGGACCAGTCTCCTACGAGCAGTACTTC. This translates into CASRPGPVSYEQYF.

The chain employs TRBV6-1 and TRBJ1-5; no reliable D call. There are 18 residues in the CDR3. Germline V lookup: CDR1 MNHNS, CDR2 SASEGT. The V end lost 0 bases, the J end lost 6 bases, and 21 bases lay between the germline ends. The CDR3 loop reads CASSEASWAIRLGQPQHF. The DNA for the CDR3 is TGTGCCAGCAGTGAAGCGAGTTGGGCTATCAGGCTTGGTCAGCCCCAGCATTTT.

The V and J genes are TRBV29-1 and TRBJ2-5; D ambiguous. The V gene's germline CDR1 is SQVTM and CDR2 ANQGSEA. V was shortened by 3 bases and J by 4 bases, with 12 bases between the two germline ends. The CDR3 covers 13 residues. The DNA of the CDR3 is TGCAGCGTTGATTATGGCCCCTCAGAGACCCAGTACTTC. It translates to CSVDYGPSETQYF. The variable domain in full, completed from reference TRBV29-1 and TRBJ2-5, reads SAVISQKPSRDICQRGTSLTIQCQVDSQVTMMFWYRQQPGQSLTLIATANQGSEATYESGFVIDKFPISRPNLTFSTLTVSNMSPEDSSIYLCSVDYGPSETQYFGPGTRLLVL.

The sample holds a few counts of this clonotype. V and J are TRBV11-2 and TRBJ1-3; D uncertain. Between the trimmed V and J ends, which lost 3 bases and 4 bases, there was a span of 16 bases. The length of the CDR3 is 16 residues. Germline CDR1 reads SGHAT; CDR2 reads FQNNGV. CDR3 coding DNA: TGTGCCAGCAGCTTCGGAGCCCCAGAAGGGGGAAACACCATATATTTT. Translated: CASSFGAPEGGNTIYF.

This clonotype was found once. The chain joins TRBV20-1 to TRBJ2-7, with D perhaps matching TRBD1 or TRBD2 (5 bases each). Trimming removed 7 bases at V and 0 bases at J, with 22 bases between. The CDR3 contains 16 residues. The germline gives CDR1 DFQATT, CDR2 SNEGSKA (reference sequence). The CDR3 DNA reads TGCAGTGTTCCCGAAGGCTGGGGCGGGTCCTCCTACGAGCAGTACTTC. It encodes CSVPEGWGGSSYEQYF.

This clonotype was counted at least ten times. The rearrangement joins TRBV2 to TRBJ1-3; D gene ambiguous. V was cut by 8 bases and J by 4 bases, with 12 bases left in between. This CDR3 is 13 amino acids long. The germline V gene has CDR1 SNHLY and CDR2 FYNNEI. Here the CDR3 DNA reads TGTGCCAGCGCAGGACGGGCGGGAAACACCATATATTTT. Amino acids: CASAGRAGNTIYF.

This clonotype was detected ten times or more. J is TRBJ2-2 and V is TRBV5-1; D remains unclear. The germline V and J ends were trimmed by 4 bases and 0 bases, with 10 bases remaining between them. The CDR3 is 15 amino acids. Germline V gene sequence: CDR1 SGHRS, CDR2 YFSETQ. The DNA of the CDR3 is TGCGCCAGCAGCCAACCGCCCCCGAACACCGGGGAGCTGTTTTTT. Translation gives CASSQPPPNTGELFF.

This clonotype was counted ten times or more. The chain couples TRBV6-1 to TRBJ1-2; 9 bases match TRBD1. V shed 6 bases and J 4 bases; nucleotides not matched to a gene: 9. Germline V gene data show CDR1 as MNHNS and CDR2 as SASEGT. CDR3 length: 15 residues. The CDR3 DNA follows: TGTGCCAGCAGAACCGGGACAGGGAGTATCTATGGCTACACCTTC. As protein: CASRTGTGSIYGYTF.

This clonotype occurred once. The rearrangement links TRBV6-2 or TRBV6-3 to TRBJ2-2; the D gene is possibly TRBD2 (6 bases). The CDR3 is 15 amino acids. Trimming removed 11 bases at V and 0 bases at J, with 16 bases between. Germline lookup yields CDR1 MNHEY and CDR2 SVGEGT. The CDR3, as DNA: TGTGCCGGAAGGAAGGGACTGACGAACACCGGGGAGCTGTTTTTT. Residues: CAGRKGLTNTGELFF.

This clonotype was observed at least ten times. This chain links TRBV6-1 with TRBJ1-3; D may be TRBD1 (6 bases). V was cut by 8 bases and J by 8 bases, with 22 bases left in between. The CDR3 covers 15 residues. CDR1 and CDR2 (germline): MNHNS, SASEGT. Written as DNA, the CDR3 is TGTGCCAGCCTACCGCAACAGGGTGGGGTTCACACCATATATTTT. It is translated as CASLPQQGGVHTIYF.

This clonotype occurred many times. The rearrangement uses TRBV11-2 and TRBJ2-7; TRBD2 is a possible D gene (6 bases). Trimming cost V 10 bases and J 2 bases, with 18 bases left between them. The V gene's germline CDR1 is SGHAT and CDR2 FQNNGV. The CDR3 has 14 residues. CDR3 coding DNA: TGTGCCACCCAGCTTGTCAGGACTACCTACGAGCAGTACTTC. Translated: CATQLVRTTYEQYF.